The clone carrying this TCR beta chain occurred many times. What it binds is unknown. The CDR3 totals 15 residues. J gave up 2 bases and V 3 bases, and 8 bases lay outside the gene matches. Germline V lookup: CDR1 SQVTM, CDR2 ANQGSEA. As it was prepared, the TCRbeta library received unique molecular identifiers. MiXCR was run by TCRdb on the PCR reads, yielding one entry per CDR3 protein. The sample holds 540,000 or so distinct CDR3 sequences, more than 20% seen once. This sample stems from a study of T-cell reconstitution after alpha-beta-depleted transplantation in children. Findings and limits, study-wide: Day-60 TCRbeta diversity that was high in some patients was derived from surviving recipient T cells and thymic progenitors. T-cell numbers and diversity, one year after transplant, stemmed largely from T cells that were newly produced. Reported findings indicate that, about two months after transplant, alpha-beta T cells came from several hundred expanded clones, which were derived from non-depleted graft cells.

This sample comprised PBMCs, mostly from graft donor cells, obtained 360 days after TCRalphabeta/CD19-depleted stem cell transplant. The chain combines TRBV29-1 with TRBJ2-5; the match to TRBD1 covers 8 bases. This clonotype was obtained from a boy less than two years old who had a stem cell transplant for acute myeloid leukemia, so the T cells may come from the graft donor. CDR3 protein: CSVEAGQVLQETQYF. The DNA for the CDR3 is TGCAGCGTTGAGGCGGGACAGGTCTTGCAAGAGACCCAGTACTTC.